This TCR beta chain was captured by sequencing in a study of identical twins. CDR1 and CDR2 (germline): DFQATT, SNEGSKA (reference sequence). V lost 5 bases to trimming and J lost 7 bases, with 12 bases between them. CDR3 length: 11 residues. This clonotype was recorded a few times. TCRdb fed the 5' RACE reads into MiXCR, producing one record per CDR3 protein. The sample holds 400,000 to 550,000 distinct CDR3 sequences, 20% to 25% seen once. Separately, the same data were catalogued under a study of T cells expressing NK-cell markers.

The TCR was taken from a woman younger than 30 in good health. Sequenced sample: CD4+ T cells sorted from blood. The V call is TRBV20-1, the J call TRBJ2-7, with a tentative D call TRBD2 (5 bases). CDR3 protein: CSAQEVGEQYF. In nucleotides, the CDR3 is TGCAGTGCTCAGGAGGTCGGTGAGCAGTACTTC.